These 19 T cell receptor beta chains share one sample of origin, sequenced in a study of cytomegalovirus exposure and HLA in healthy donors. The study ran its PCR with 60 Vbeta and 13 Jbeta primers. The assay was immunoSEQ multiplex PCR, and TCRdb's table has in-frame clones only and misses some. The data show some 130,000 clones, with nearly 80% seen just once and roughly 3.3% held by the top ten. Sequencing used PBMCs. The receptors shown here come from a woman aged 30 to 39 in good health and CMV-seropositive.

This chain connects TRBV14 to TRBJ2-5; the D is unclear. The CDR3 is 13 amino acids. The V gene's germline CDR1 is SGHDN and CDR2 FVKESK. V was shortened by 1 base and J by 7 bases, with 10 bases between the two germline ends. CDR3 in DNA: TGTGCCAGCAGCCAAGCGAGGTTAGGGACCCAGTACTTC. Translation: CASSQARLGTQYF.

The chain joins TRBV11-2 to TRBJ2-7; unclear D gene. V was trimmed by 1 base and J by 6 bases, leaving 7 bases between them. This CDR3 region has 12 residues. Germline-derived CDR1 and CDR2 are SGHAT and FQNNGV. The CDR3 loop is CASSLGPLEQYF. The CDR3 DNA is TGTGCCAGCAGCTTAGGTCCTCTCGAGCAGTACTTC.

This chain links TRBV7-2 with TRBJ2-3, with D possibly matching TRBD1 (5 bases). CDR1 and CDR2 from the germline V gene are SGHTA and FQGNSA. The CDR3 runs to 13 residues. Trimming removed 3 bases from V and 7 bases from J, with 11 bases in between. The CDR3 is CASSFDADNTQYF. CDR3 DNA: TGTGCCAGCAGCTTCGACGCGGACAATACGCAGTATTTT.

This rearrangement joins TRBV5-5 to TRBJ2-2; D might be TRBD1 (5 bases). The V end lost 1 base, the J end lost 7 bases, and 14 bases lay between the germline ends. The germline gives CDR1 SGHKS, CDR2 YYEKEE (reference sequence). The CDR3 covers 15 residues. CDR3 DNA: TGTGCCAGCAGCTTGATTTCAGGGTTTGGCGGGGAGCTGTTTTTT. Residues: CASSLISGFGGELFF.

The chain combines TRBV5-6 with TRBJ2-5; D ambiguous. Trimming cost V 0 bases and J 2 bases, with 8 bases left between them. Germline-derived CDR1 and CDR2 are SGHDT and YYEEEE. The CDR3 consists of 14 residues. The CDR3 protein is CASSLGAEQETQYF. CDR3 nucleotide sequence: TGTGCCAGCAGCTTGGGGGCCGAGCAAGAGACCCAGTACTTC.

The chain recombines TRBV6-5 with TRBJ1-2; D may be TRBD1 (6 bases). Trimming removed 6 bases at V and 5 bases at J, with 13 bases between. CDR1 MNHEY and CDR2 SVGAGI come from the germline V gene. The CDR3 is made up of 13 amino acids. As DNA, the CDR3 is TGTGCCAGCAGACCCGGCCAGGGGTATGGCTACACCTTC. Encoded protein: CASRPGQGYGYTF.

V and J are TRBV4-3 and TRBJ1-1, with D possibly being TRBD1 (5 bases). Trimming stripped 0 bases from V and 1 base from J, with 9 bases between. Germline-derived CDR1 and CDR2 are LGHNA and YSLEER. CDR3 length: 15 residues. The CDR3 bases are TGCGCCAGCAGCCAAGATGGCAGGGCGAACACTGAAGCTTTCTTT. Translated, it gives CASSQDGRANTEAFF.

This chain links TRBV6-1 with TRBJ2-5; D is ambiguous. V was trimmed by 5 bases and J by 5 bases, leaving 15 bases between them. Germline CDR1 reads MNHNS; CDR2 reads SASEGT. The CDR3 has 14 residues. CDR3 nucleotide sequence: TGTGCCAGCAGTCGAACCGCTAGGCAGGAGACCCAGTACTTC. Protein: CASSRTARQETQYF.

CDR3 amino acids: CASSPPGAGANVLTF. The CDR3 DNA reads as TGTGCCAGCAGTCCGCCAGGGGCTGGGGCCAACGTCCTGACTTTC. The chain uses TRBV5-6 and TRBJ2-6, with D perhaps matching TRBD1 (6 bases). Germline V CDR1 and CDR2: SGHDT, YYEEEE. V lost 5 bases, J lost 2 bases, and 11 bases lay in between. CDR3 size: 15 residues.

The chain joins TRBV28 to TRBJ1-5; D is possibly TRBD1 (5 bases). This CDR3 region has 16 residues. Germline CDR1 reads MDHEN; CDR2 reads SYDVKM. Deletions cut 6 bases from V and 9 bases from J, with 24 bases between. CDR3: CASSPRSQGTGRPQHF. CDR3 sequence (DNA): TGTGCCAGCAGCCCCCGTTCCCAAGGGACCGGGAGGCCCCAGCATTTT.

This chain links TRBV12-2 with TRBJ2-6; the table calls TRBD2, which could not be checked here. TRBV12-2 is annotated as a pseudogene. The CDR3 spans 18 residues. Here the CDR3 reads CASRLVVREVPGANVLTF. The CDR3 DNA reads TGTGCAAGTCGCTTAGTGGTCAGGGAGGTACCTGGGGCCAACGTCCTGACTTTC.

The chain is built from TRBV2 and TRBJ2-3, with 7 bases that match TRBD2. Germline V lookup: CDR1 SNHLY, CDR2 FYNNEI. The CDR3 extends over 12 amino acids. J gave up 6 bases and V 8 bases, and 5 bases lay outside the gene matches. The CDR3 protein is CASGPAGDTQYF. CDR3 nucleotide sequence: TGTGCCAGCGGACCAGCGGGGGATACGCAGTATTTT.

Turning to this clone: An end of the junction differs from the germline gene, which may be a read error. The same CDR3 is also encoded by other DNA sequences in this sample. The V and J genes are TRBV18 and TRBJ1-3; D is ambiguous. This CDR3 has 12 residues. In germline, CDR1 is KGHSH, CDR2 LQKENI. The CDR3 sequence is CASSPTGNTIYF. CDR3 coding DNA: TGTGCCAGTTCACCCACTGGAAACACCATATATTTT.

This rearrangement joins TRBV13 to TRBJ1-2; D not resolved. The V and J ends lost 8 bases and 0 bases respectively, with 13 bases between them. The CDR3 is made up of 14 amino acids. Germline V lookup: CDR1 PRHDT, CDR2 FYEKMQ (reference sequence). This chain's CDR3 is CASVSALANYGYTF. The DNA for the CDR3 is TGTGCCAGCGTCTCAGCGTTAGCTAACTATGGCTACACCTTC.

This clone showed up just a few times. The chain combines TRBV5-1 with TRBJ1-6, with unresolved D. Germline values: CDR1 SGHRS, CDR2 YFSETQ. V shed 0 bases and J shed 8 bases, with 12 bases lying between them. The CDR3 consists of 15 residues. CDR3 sequence reads: CASSLGGSSDSPLHF. For the CDR3, the DNA is TGCGCCAGCAGCTTGGGAGGGTCCTCGGATTCACCCCTCCACTTT.

V usage is TRBV5-6 and J usage is TRBJ2-5; the D gene is possibly TRBD2 (6 bases). The length of the CDR3 is 16 residues. The V end was cut by 4 bases, the J end by 9 bases, with 25 bases between. Germline V gives CDR1 SGHDT, CDR2 YYEEEE. CDR3 DNA sequence: TGTGCCAGCAGCCAGGGACTCGGGGGATTTGACCCCCCCCAGTACTTC. Its protein is CASSQGLGGFDPPQYF.

This clone appeared a few times. V is TRBV6-1 and J is TRBJ1-4; D possibly corresponds to TRBD1 (6 bases). Germline V gene lookup returns CDR1 MNHNS and CDR2 SASEGT. This CDR3 is 14 amino acids long. V was cut by 0 bases and J by 10 bases, with 12 bases left in between. The CDR3 reads CASSEAKTGRKLFF. CDR3 bases: TGTGCCAGCAGTGAAGCCAAAACAGGGCGAAAACTGTTTTTT.

This rearrangement joins TRBV6-1 to TRBJ2-5, with TRBD2 matching over 9 bases. The CDR3 has 15 residues. Losses at the gene ends were 8 bases for V and 1 base for J; bases not matched to a gene: 8. Germline CDR1 MNHNS, CDR2 SASEGT. As DNA, the CDR3 is TGTGCCAGCGGGAGCTTAGCGGGGGTCCAAGAGACCCAGTACTTC. Translated, it gives CASGSLAGVQETQYF.

V usage is TRBV6-5 and J usage is TRBJ2-7; D is ambiguous. V lost 6 bases, J lost 0 bases, and 12 bases lay in between. The CDR3 is made up of 14 amino acids. Germline V CDR1 and CDR2: MNHEY, SVGAGI. The CDR3 spells CASSRTHSSYEQYF. As DNA, the CDR3 is TGTGCCAGCAGCCGAACTCACTCCTCCTACGAGCAGTACTTC.